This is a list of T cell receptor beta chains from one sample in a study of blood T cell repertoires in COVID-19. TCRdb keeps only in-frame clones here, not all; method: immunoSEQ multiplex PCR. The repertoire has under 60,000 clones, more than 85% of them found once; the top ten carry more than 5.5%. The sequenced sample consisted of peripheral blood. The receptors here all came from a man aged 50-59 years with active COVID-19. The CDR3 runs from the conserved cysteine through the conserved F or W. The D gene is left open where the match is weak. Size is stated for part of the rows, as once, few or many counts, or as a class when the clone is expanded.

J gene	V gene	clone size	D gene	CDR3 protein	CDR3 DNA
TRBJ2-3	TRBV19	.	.	CASSIAGATDTQYF	TGTGCCAGTAGTATCGCGGGGGCCACAGATACGCAGTATTTT
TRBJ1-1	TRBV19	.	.	CASSYSAGKGNTEAFF	TGTGCCAGTAGTTATTCGGCAGGTAAAGGGAACACTGAAGCTTTCTTT
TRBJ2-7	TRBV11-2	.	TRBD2	CASSLASGSFYEQYF	TGTGCCAGCAGCTTAGCCAGCGGGAGCTTTTACGAGCAGTACTTC
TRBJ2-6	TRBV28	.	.	CASSSTGKMTGANVLTF	TGTGCCAGCAGTTCTACAGGGAAGATGACTGGGGCCAACGTCCTGACTTTC
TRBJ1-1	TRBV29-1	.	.	CSVGGAGEAFF	TGCAGCGTCGGAGGGGCAGGAGAAGCTTTCTTT
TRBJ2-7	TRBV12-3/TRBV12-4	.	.	CASSLTFHEQYF	TGTGCCAGCAGTTTAACTTTCCACGAGCAGTACTTC
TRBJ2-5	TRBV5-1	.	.	CASSSTGPRGETQYF	TGCGCCAGCAGCTCTACGGGCCCCCGGGGAGAGACCCAGTACTTC
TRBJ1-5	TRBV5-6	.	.	CASSLTGTNQPQHF	TGTGCCAGCAGCTTGACAGGGACCAATCAGCCCCAGCATTTT
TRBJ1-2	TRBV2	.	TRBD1	CANRGAGGYDGYTF	TGTGCCAACCGGGGGGCAGGGGGCTACGATGGCTACACCTTC
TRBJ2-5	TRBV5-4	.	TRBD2	CASSLGEGQETQYF	TGTGCCAGCAGCTTGGGGGAGGGTCAGGAGACCCAGTACTTC
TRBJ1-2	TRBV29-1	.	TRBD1	CSASTGTGGGYTF	TGCAGCGCCTCAACCGGGACAGGGGGAGGCTACACCTTC
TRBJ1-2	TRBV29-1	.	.	CTQLTADKLFNYGYTF	TGCACCCAGTTGACGGCGGATAAGCTGTTTAACTATGGCTACACCTTC
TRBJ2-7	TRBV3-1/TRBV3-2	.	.	CASSPLVGGYEQYF	TGTGCCAGCAGCCCCCTCGTGGGGGGCTACGAGCAGTACTTC
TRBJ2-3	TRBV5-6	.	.	CASSFGGTDTQYF	TGTGCCAGCAGCTTTGGAGGTACGGATACGCAGTATTTT
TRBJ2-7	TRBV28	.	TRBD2	CASSLGVGLAGVECEQYF	TGTGCCAGCAGTTTAGGCGTGGGACTAGCGGGGGTGGAGTGCGAGCAGTACTTC
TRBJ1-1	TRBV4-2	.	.	CASSQETRGNTEAFF	TGTGCCAGCAGCCAAGAAACGAGAGGGAACACTGAAGCTTTCTTT
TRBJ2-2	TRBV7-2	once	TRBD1	CASSSPPGQGFTGELFF	TGTGCCAGCAGTTCCCCTCCGGGACAGGGGTTCACCGGGGAGCTGTTTTTT
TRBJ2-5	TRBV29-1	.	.	CSGGSQETQYF	TGCAGCGGAGGGAGCCAAGAGACCCAGTACTTC
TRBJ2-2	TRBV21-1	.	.	CASSDWTSGRAFDTGELFF	TGTGCCAGCAGCGACTGGACTAGCGGGAGGGCCTTTGACACCGGGGAGCTGTTTTTT
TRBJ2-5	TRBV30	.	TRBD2	CAWSRGTSGKGWKETQYF	TGTGCCTGGAGCAGGGGGACTAGCGGGAAGGGGTGGAAGGAGACCCAGTACTTC
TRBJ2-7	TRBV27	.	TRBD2	CASSLGGGAYEQYF	TGTGCCAGCAGTTTAGGGGGGGGAGCCTACGAGCAGTACTTC
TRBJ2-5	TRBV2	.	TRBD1	CASSTGQGWQETQYF	TGTGCCAGCAGTACGGGACAGGGGTGGCAAGAGACCCAGTACTTC
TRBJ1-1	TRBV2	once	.	CASSKPGVTNTEAFF	TGTGCCAGCAGTAAGCCCGGTGTTACGAACACTGAAGCTTTCTTT
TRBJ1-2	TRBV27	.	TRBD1	CASSFEGASGYTF	TGTGCCAGCAGTTTTGAGGGGGCGAGTGGCTACACCTTC
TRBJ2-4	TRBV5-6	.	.	CASSLQGLAKNIQYF	TGTGCCAGCAGCTTACAGGGCTTAGCCAAAAACATTCAGTACTTC
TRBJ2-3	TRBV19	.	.	CASSIVAGLSTDTQYF	TGTGCCAGTAGTATAGTTGCGGGGCTTAGCACAGATACGCAGTATTTT
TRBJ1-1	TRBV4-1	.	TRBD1	CASSEYRGQATEAFF	TGCGCCAGCAGCGAATACAGGGGGCAGGCCACTGAAGCTTTCTTT
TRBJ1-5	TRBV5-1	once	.	CASRDTGLPNQPQHF	TGCGCCAGCAGGGACACAGGGTTGCCTAATCAGCCCCAGCATTTT
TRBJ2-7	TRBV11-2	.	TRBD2	CASSPQGREEYF	TGTGCCAGCAGCCCCCAGGGACGGGAGGAGTACTTC
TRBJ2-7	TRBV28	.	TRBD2	CASSSLGGTTYEQYF	TGTGCCAGCAGTTCCCTCGGGGGGACCACTTACGAGCAGTACTTC
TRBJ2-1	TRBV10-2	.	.	CATGRGPSNEQFF	TGCGCCACCGGAAGGGGTCCCAGCAATGAGCAGTTCTTC
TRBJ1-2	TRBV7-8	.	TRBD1	CASSSGQGDGYTF	TGTGCCAGCAGTTCAGGACAGGGGGATGGCTACACCTTC
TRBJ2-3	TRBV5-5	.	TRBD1	CASSWTGGWGTDTQYF	TGTGCCAGCAGCTGGACAGGGGGTTGGGGCACAGATACGCAGTATTTT
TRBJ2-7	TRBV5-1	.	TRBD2	CASSRFGLAGRVSYEQYF	TGCGCCAGCAGCCGATTCGGACTAGCGGGAAGGGTCTCCTACGAGCAGTACTTC
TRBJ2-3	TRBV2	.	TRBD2	CASSRWTSGRATDTQYF	TGTGCCAGCAGTCGCTGGACTAGCGGGAGGGCGACAGATACGCAGTATTTT
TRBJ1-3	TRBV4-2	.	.	CASSPEGNRVTGNTIYF	TGTGCCAGCAGTCCCGAGGGGAACAGGGTAACTGGAAACACCATATATTTT
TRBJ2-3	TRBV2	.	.	CASSVAAPGTDTQYF	TGTGCCAGCAGTGTTGCAGCCCCAGGGACAGATACGCAGTATTTT
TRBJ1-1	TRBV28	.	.	CASSSPPGQKNTEAFF	TGTGCCAGCAGTTCTCCGCCCGGACAGAAGAACACTGAAGCTTTCTTT
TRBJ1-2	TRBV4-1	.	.	CASSQDLGGAYGYTF	TGCGCCAGCAGCCAAGATCTCGGGGGGGCCTATGGCTACACCTTC
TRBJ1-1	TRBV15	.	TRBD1	CATSRDRTGCITEAFF	TGTGCCACCAGCAGAGACCGGACAGGGTGTATCACTGAAGCTTTCTTT
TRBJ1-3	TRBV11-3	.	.	CASSLGGQPGNTIYF	TGTGCCAGCAGCTTAGGGGGCCAACCTGGAAACACCATATATTTT
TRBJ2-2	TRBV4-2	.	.	CASLAQANTGELFF	TGTGCCAGTCTAGCGCAAGCGAACACCGGGGAGCTGTTTTTT
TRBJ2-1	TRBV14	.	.	CASSPRGWSSYNEQFF	TGTGCCAGCAGCCCCCGCGGCTGGAGCTCCTACAATGAGCAGTTCTTC